This T cell receptor (beta chain) was documented in a study of blood T cell repertoires in COVID-19 (TCRdb year 2020). Study-level background: The collaborator samples originated in the United States, Italy and Spain and spanned the acute and convalescent phases of COVID-19. A freely available public database, intended as a resource for researchers studying the immune response to SARS-CoV-2, is where the repertoires were released. Deeply sampled blood TCRbeta repertoires from subjects exposed to, actively infected with, or recovered from COVID-19 were included in the dataset. A de-identified subject ID, COVID-19 status, age in years and sex were almost always included in the sample metadata. Where HLA class I and class II types were available, the types were taken from metadata supplied by the sample provider, not from assay-based typing. The material from the prospective study consisted of cDNA or gDNA derived from T cells, B-cell-depleted T cells, or PBMCs. Samples were obtained from the ongoing ImmuneRACE study (first 160 participants) and from about 1,300 subjects provided by 6 global collaborators.

This clone was seen just once. Which antigen it targets is not known. No qualities accompany the bases; no much larger clone lies one base away. Participants in the prospective study were enrolled through a virtual design, were aged about 18 to 89 years, and lived in roughly 26 United States geographic areas. In the prospective study, participants were assigned to cohorts based on the clinical history participants reported in a screening survey and a study questionnaire. For ImmuneRACE Cohort 3, a participant was defined as recovered based on two consecutive negative NP/OP PCR tests, clearance by a healthcare professional, or resolution of symptoms. In the prospective study, mobile phlebotomists collected whole blood, serum and a nasopharyngeal or oropharyngeal swab from each participant. Additional blood draws and questionnaires over an approximately 2-month period could optionally be provided by prospective study participants. Before DNA extraction, blood samples from the prospective study were shipped at room temperature or frozen.

Study-wide findings and limitations: The amount of clinical and demographic metadata varied by source and participant and was provided uncurated.

TCRbeta CDR3 regions were amplified from genomic DNA by means of the immunoSEQ Assay, a bias-controlled multiplex PCR. In the paper's pipeline: Nucleated cell counts per sample were estimated from amplification of reference gene primers within the assay. To quantify the absolute abundance of each unique TCRbeta CDR3 rearrangement, sequence reads were collapsed and filtered. For each sample, productive Simpson clonality was calculated by taking the square root of Simpson's diversity index across productive rearrangements. TCRdb's version of the immuneACCESS table is confined to in-frame rearrangements and falls short of the full clone set. An unresolved V gene accounts for under half of the shortfall where checked; the remainder is of unknown origin. That table furnishes V, J and clone size, whereas the DNA furnished D and trimming. Here the sample has about 440,000 clones; roughly 88% occur a single time. The ten most abundant clones make up around 0.6% of the sample.

From V the trimming removes 0 bases and from J it removes 6 bases, while the gene matches leave 3 bases of the junction unaccounted for. The germline V gene sets CDR1 to MDHEN and CDR2 to SYDVKM. The CDR3 contains 16 residues, cysteine and phenylalanine counted. The retained sequence is limited to the CDR3, 48 bases, with the frame set at the first base. The sequenced sample consisted of PBMCs or T cells enriched from blood (not recorded which). The origin of this receptor is a man aged 18 to 30 who had recovered from COVID-19. Recombination linked TRBV28 to TRBJ2-1; TRBD2 aligns with 12 central bases. The sequenced DNA is TGTGCCAGCAGTTTATGGCGACTAGCGGGAGTCAATGAGCAGTTCTTC. It codes for CASSLWRLAGVNEQFF.